This T cell receptor beta chain was observed in a study of shared clonotypes between healthy human individuals. The length of the CDR3 is 14 residues. In germline, CDR1 is MNHEY, CDR2 SMNVEV (reference sequence). V trimming: 6 bases; J trimming: 3 bases; junction bases outside the gene matches: 4. In regard to this clone: As yet, its antigen is unknown.

Whole-study findings and limits: In contrast to clonotypes shared by all four donors, non-shared clonotypes had lower generation probabilities.

At the deep level, the assay was run. When replicate PCRs were run on sorted subsets, they used roughly 0.2 ug DNA, approximately 27,000 T cell genomes. Sequencing used immunoSEQ multiplex PCR; TCRdb keeps in-frame clones, though not all of them. The table has some 2,400,000 clones, approximately 94% seen once; the top ten hold less than 0.15%. V and J are TRBV27 and TRBJ1-3, with 8 bases identical to TRBD1. Material: naive CD4+ T cells sorted from blood. The subset: CD45RA+ positively selected. This sequence was found in a man younger than 35 in good health. CDR3: CASRPTGVGNTIYF. The CDR3 nucleotides are TGTGCCAGCAGACCGACAGGGGTTGGAAACACCATATATTTT.